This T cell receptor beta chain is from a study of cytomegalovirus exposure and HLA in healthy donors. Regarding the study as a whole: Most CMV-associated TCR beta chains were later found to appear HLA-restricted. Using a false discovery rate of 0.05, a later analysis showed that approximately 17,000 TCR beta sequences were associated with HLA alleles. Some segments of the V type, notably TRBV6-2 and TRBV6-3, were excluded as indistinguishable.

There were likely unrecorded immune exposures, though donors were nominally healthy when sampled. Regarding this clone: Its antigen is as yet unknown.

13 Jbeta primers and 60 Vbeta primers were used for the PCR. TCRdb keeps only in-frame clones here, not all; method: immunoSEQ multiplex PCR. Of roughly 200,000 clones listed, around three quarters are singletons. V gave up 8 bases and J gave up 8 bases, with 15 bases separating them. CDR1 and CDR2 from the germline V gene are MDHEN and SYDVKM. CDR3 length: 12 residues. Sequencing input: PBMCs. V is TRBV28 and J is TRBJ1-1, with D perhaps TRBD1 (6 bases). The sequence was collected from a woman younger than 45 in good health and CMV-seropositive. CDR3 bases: TGTGCCAGCGGCTACAGGGACGTGGAAGCTTTCTTT. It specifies CASGYRDVEAFF. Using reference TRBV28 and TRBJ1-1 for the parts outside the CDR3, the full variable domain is DVKVTQSSRYLVKRTGEKVFLECVQDMDHENMFWYRQDPGLGLRLIYFSYDVKMKEKGDIPEGYSVSREKKERFSLILESASTNQTSMYLCASGYRDVEAFFGQGTRLTVV.